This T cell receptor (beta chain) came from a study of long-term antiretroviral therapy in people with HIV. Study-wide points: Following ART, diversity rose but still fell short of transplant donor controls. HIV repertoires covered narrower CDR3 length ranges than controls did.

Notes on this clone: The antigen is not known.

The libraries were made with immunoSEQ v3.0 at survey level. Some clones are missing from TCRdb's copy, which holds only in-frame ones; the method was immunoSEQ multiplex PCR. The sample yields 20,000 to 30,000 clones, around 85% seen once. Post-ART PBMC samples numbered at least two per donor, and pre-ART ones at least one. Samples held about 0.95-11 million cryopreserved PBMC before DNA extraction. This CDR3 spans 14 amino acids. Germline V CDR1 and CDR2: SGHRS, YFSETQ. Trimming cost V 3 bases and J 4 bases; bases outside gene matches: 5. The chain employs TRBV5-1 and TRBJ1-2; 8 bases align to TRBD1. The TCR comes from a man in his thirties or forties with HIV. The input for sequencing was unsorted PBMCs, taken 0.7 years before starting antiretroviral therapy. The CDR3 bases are TGCGCCAGCAGCTCCGGGACAGGCATCTATGGCTACACCTTC. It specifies CASSSGTGIYGYTF.